These T cell receptor beta chains were read from a single sample in a study of vaccination and CD4 T cells after COVID-19. No antigens are known for them. TCRdb reanalysed the PCR reads using MiXCR and keeps one entry per CDR3 protein. This sample carries about 13,000 distinct CDR3 sequences, 40% to 50% of them seen once, and the ten largest clones take more than 7.5%. Sequencing was carried out using CD4+ T cells from blood, cultured in vitro. Every receptor here comes from a human donor who had recovered from COVID-19. Both conserved end residues are part of each CDR3. Fields, in order: J gene, D gene, clone size, V gene, CDR3 protein, CDR3 DNA. The D gene is left open where the match is weak. Not every row has a clone size; where given, it reads once, few, many or a size class.

J: TRBJ2-7; D: TRBD1; size: few; V: TRBV18; CDR3: CASSPGTGEAYEQYF; DNA: TGTGCCAGCTCACCGGGGACAGGGGAGGCCTACGAGCAGTACTTC
J: TRBJ1-3; D: NA; size: NA; V: TRBV7-8; CDR3: CASRQYSGNTIYF; DNA: TGTGCCAGCAGGCAGTACTCTGGAAACACCATATATTTT
J: TRBJ1-2; D: NA; size: few; V: TRBV6-1; CDR3: CASSTPGFGYTF; DNA: TGTGCCAGCAGTACTCCAGGGTTTGGCTACACCTTC
J: TRBJ2-5; D: TRBD2; size: NA; V: TRBV7-2; CDR3: CASSLVGLAQETQYF; DNA: TGTGCCAGCAGCTTAGTTGGACTAGCTCAAGAGACCCAGTACTTC
J: TRBJ2-1; D: NA; size: NA; V: TRBV7-2; CDR3: CASSLQGSSYNEQFF; DNA: TGTGCCAGCAGCTTGCAGGGGAGCTCCTACAATGAGCAGTTCTTC
J: TRBJ1-5; D: TRBD1; size: NA; V: TRBV19; CDR3: CASSIGQGGPQHF; DNA: TGTGCCAGTAGTATCGGACAGGGAGGGCCCCAGCATTTT
J: TRBJ2-7; D: TRBD1; size: few; V: TRBV12-3/TRBV12-4; CDR3: CASSTGTGVGEQYF; DNA: TGTGCCAGCTCGACCGGGACAGGGGTTGGTGAGCAGTACTTC
J: TRBJ1-2; D: TRBD1; size: NA; V: TRBV11-2; CDR3: CASSLGGGRGVYGYTF; DNA: TGTGCCAGCAGCTTAGGTGGCGGCAGGGGGGTCTATGGCTACACCTTC
J: TRBJ2-2; D: TRBD2; size: once; V: TRBV2; CDR3: CASRNGLAGNTGELFF; DNA: TGTGCCAGCAGGAATGGACTAGCGGGCAACACCGGGGAGCTGTTTTTT
J: TRBJ2-1; D: TRBD2; size: NA; V: TRBV5-1; CDR3: CASSPPTSGAPDEQFF; DNA: TGCGCCAGCAGCCCCCCGACTAGCGGGGCTCCAGATGAGCAGTTCTTC
J: TRBJ1-1; D: NA; size: NA; V: TRBV18; CDR3: CASSPAGATEAFF; DNA: TGTGCCAGCTCACCAGCAGGGGCCACTGAAGCTTTCTTT
J: TRBJ1-2; D: NA; size: NA; V: TRBV20-1; CDR3: CSATTSNYGYTF; DNA: TGCAGTGCCACGACATCCAACTATGGCTACACCTTC
J: TRBJ2-3; D: TRBD2; size: NA; V: TRBV7-2; CDR3: CASSLGFGGGAGDTQYF; DNA: TGTGCCAGCAGCTTAGGGTTTGGCGGGGGGGCTGGGGATACGCAGTATTTT
J: TRBJ2-5; D: NA; size: few; V: TRBV5-6; CDR3: CASSFRESSETQYF; DNA: TGTGCCAGCAGCTTTAGGGAGTCGTCAGAGACCCAGTACTTC
J: TRBJ2-7; D: NA; size: NA; V: TRBV6-5; CDR3: CASSYPRTGLFYEQYF; DNA: TGTGCCAGCAGTTATCCCCGAACCGGGCTTTTCTACGAGCAGTACTTC
J: TRBJ1-2; D: TRBD1; size: NA; V: TRBV15; CDR3: CATSRDEGQGRFTRGYTF; DNA: TGTGCCACCAGCAGAGATGAGGGACAGGGGCGATTCACCAGGGGCTACACCTTC
J: TRBJ1-2; D: NA; size: few; V: TRBV7-2; CDR3: CASSFDSIYGYTF; DNA: TGTGCCAGCAGCTTCGACAGCATCTATGGCTACACCTTC
J: TRBJ1-2; D: TRBD1; size: NA; V: TRBV28; CDR3: CASSSTGDRRNYGYTF; DNA: TGTGCCAGCAGTTCGACAGGGGATAGAAGAAACTATGGCTACACCTTC
J: TRBJ1-6; D: TRBD1; size: NA; V: TRBV29-1; CDR3: CSKDRGRFNSPLHF; DNA: TGCAGCAAGGACAGGGGACGGTTTAATTCACCCCTCCACTTT
J: TRBJ2-3; D: NA; size: NA; V: TRBV5-8; CDR3: CASSLGGISSTDTQYF; DNA: TGTGCCAGCAGCTTGGGGGGTATCTCTAGCACAGATACGCAGTATTTT
J: TRBJ1-4; D: NA; size: NA; V: TRBV6-1; CDR3: CASSEVPGYDEKLFF; DNA: TGTGCCAGCAGTGAAGTACCAGGCTACGATGAAAAACTGTTTTTT
J: TRBJ1-1; D: NA; size: NA; V: TRBV25-1; CDR3: CASSALGRHVSGTEAFF; DNA: TGTGCCAGCAGTGCTCTGGGCAGACACGTTTCGGGGACTGAAGCTTTCTTT
J: TRBJ1-1; D: NA; size: NA; V: TRBV7-2; CDR3: CASSFPPTRDTEAFF; DNA: TGTGCCAGCAGCTTCCCCCCCACACGGGACACTGAAGCTTTCTTT
J: TRBJ1-3; D: NA; size: NA; V: TRBV5-1; CDR3: CASSFTPGRASGNTIYF; DNA: TGCGCCAGCAGCTTTACTCCGGGACGGGCCTCTGGAAACACCATATATTTT
J: TRBJ1-1; D: NA; size: NA; V: TRBV20-1; CDR3: CSARPPGGENTEAFF; DNA: TGCAGTGCTAGACCTCCGGGCGGGGAGAACACTGAAGCTTTCTTT
J: TRBJ2-5; D: NA; size: few; V: TRBV24-1; CDR3: CATRSSETQYF; DNA: TGTGCCACCAGATCGTCAGAGACCCAGTACTTC
J: TRBJ2-5; D: TRBD2; size: few; V: TRBV6-5; CDR3: CASSYQAGGEKETQYF; DNA: TGTGCCAGCAGTTATCAAGCGGGGGGAGAAAAAGAGACCCAGTACTTC
J: TRBJ2-1; D: TRBD2; size: NA; V: TRBV20-1; CDR3: CSARGTSGMSYNEQFF; DNA: TGCAGTGCTAGAGGGACTAGCGGGATGTCCTACAATGAGCAGTTCTTC
J: TRBJ1-2; D: NA; size: NA; V: TRBV6-2/TRBV6-3; CDR3: CASRHITGNYGYTF; DNA: TGTGCCAGCAGACATATAACAGGGAACTATGGCTACACCTTC
J: TRBJ1-3; D: NA; size: few; V: TRBV28; CDR3: CASSLDRSPSGNTIYF; DNA: TGTGCCAGCAGTCTCGACAGGAGTCCCTCTGGAAACACCATATATTTT
J: TRBJ2-7; D: NA; size: few; V: TRBV6-1; CDR3: CASSRMDGYEQYF; DNA: TGTGCCAGCTCCCGAATGGACGGCTACGAGCAGTACTTC